This T cell receptor (beta chain) appears in the sequencing data of a study of cytomegalovirus exposure and HLA in healthy donors. Study-wide background: Most genotyped donors, approximately 77% of more than 300, had Caucasian-associated genetic ancestry. Findings of the study overall: Among TCR beta chains, those listed as cytomegalovirus-associated numbered around 160. A missense variant in DCLRE1C was later tied to TCR beta V- and J-gene trimming.

PCR used 60 Vbeta primers and 13 Jbeta primers. The repertoire was sequenced with immunoSEQ multiplex PCR; TCRdb's copy has only in-frame clones and lacks some. Of around 210,000 clones in the sample, approximately 85% were seen once. Note on this clone: Antigen unknown.

The sequence was obtained from a girl aged 2 to 9 in good health and CMV-seronegative. What was sequenced was PBMCs.

The CDR3 here is CASSQDPLPAIYF. The CDR3 region has the DNA TGCGCCAGCAGCCAAGATCCTCTTCCGGCCATATATTTT. The rearrangement uses TRBV4-1 and TRBJ1-3; no firm D call. The CDR3 sequence is 13 residues long. Germline assignment: CDR1 MGHRA and CDR2 YSYEKL. V lost 0 bases, J lost 11 bases, and 11 bases lay in between.